The clone carrying this T cell receptor beta chain came up many times. The antigen remains unidentified. Stable hyperthyroidism meant no progression to ophthalmopathy within 18 months of follow-up. People with hyperthyroidism were aged 18 to 65 and newly diagnosed, under 2 months' duration. It was on clinical symptoms, serum thyroxine, TRAb, thyroid ultrasound and orbital computed tomography that diagnosis relied. Germline lookup yields CDR1 MNHEY and CDR2 SMNVEV (reference sequence). CDR3 length equals 13 residues. Trimming shortened V by 5 bases and J by 7 bases, and 14 bases separated the two germline ends. The data were taken from a study of Graves' ophthalmopathy and Graves' hyperthyroidism. Beta-chain TCR CDR3 regions were amplified from RNA transcripts. Amplification began with first-round RT-PCR using HTBI primers, then second-round multiplex PCR was performed. Using its own MiXCR run on the multiplex PCR reads, TCRdb lists one record per CDR3 protein. The sample records just over 600,000 distinct CDR3 sequences, about 20% being singletons.

Study-level points and caveats: Among thyroid clonotypes expanded above 0.001 frequency, most also appeared in blood.

V gene TRBV27 combines with J gene TRBJ1-2, with a weak D call TRBD1 (5 bases). The sample taken for sequencing was peripheral blood. This clonotype was obtained from a woman aged 18-29 years with stable Graves' hyperthyroidism. Some clones in this sample may be carry-over from other donors' samples. The CDR3 nucleotides read TGTGCCAGCAGTCCCTCAGGGACCCGTGGCTACACCTTC. Translated: CASSPSGTRGYTF.